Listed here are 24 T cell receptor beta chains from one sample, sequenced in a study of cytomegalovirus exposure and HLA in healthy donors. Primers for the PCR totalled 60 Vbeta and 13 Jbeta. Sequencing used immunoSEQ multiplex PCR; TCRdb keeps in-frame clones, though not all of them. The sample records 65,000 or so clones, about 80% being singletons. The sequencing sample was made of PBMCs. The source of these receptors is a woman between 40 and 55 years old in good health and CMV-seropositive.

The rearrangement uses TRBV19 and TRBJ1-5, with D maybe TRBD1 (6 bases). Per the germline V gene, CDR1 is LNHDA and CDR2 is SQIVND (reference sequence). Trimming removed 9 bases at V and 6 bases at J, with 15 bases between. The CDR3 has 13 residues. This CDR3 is CASSRGAGQPQHF. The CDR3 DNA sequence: TGTGCCAGCTCACGGGGGGCAGGTCAGCCCCAGCATTTT.

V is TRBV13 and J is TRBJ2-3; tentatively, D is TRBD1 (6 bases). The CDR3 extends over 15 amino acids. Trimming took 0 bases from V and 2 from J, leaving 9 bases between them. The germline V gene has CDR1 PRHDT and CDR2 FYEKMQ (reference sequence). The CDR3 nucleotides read TGTGCCAGCAGCTTAGGAGGGGGAACCACAGATACGCAGTATTTT. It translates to CASSLGGGTTDTQYF. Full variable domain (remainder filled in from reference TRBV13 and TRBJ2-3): AAGVIQSPRHLIKEKRETATLKCYPIPRHDTVYWYQQGPGQDPQFLISFYEKMQSDKGSIPDRFSAQQFSDYHSELNMSSLELGDSALYFCASSLGGGTTDTQYFGPGTRLTVL.

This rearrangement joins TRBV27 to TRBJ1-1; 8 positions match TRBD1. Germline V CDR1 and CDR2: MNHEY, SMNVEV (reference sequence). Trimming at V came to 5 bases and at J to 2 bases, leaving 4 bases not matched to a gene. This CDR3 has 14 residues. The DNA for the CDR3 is TGTGCCAGCAGTCTCGGACAGGGAAACACTGAAGCTTTCTTT. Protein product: CASSLGQGNTEAFF.

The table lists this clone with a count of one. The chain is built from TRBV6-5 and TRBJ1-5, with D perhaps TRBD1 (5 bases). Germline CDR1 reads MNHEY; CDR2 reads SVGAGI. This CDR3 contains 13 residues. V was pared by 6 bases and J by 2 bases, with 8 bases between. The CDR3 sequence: CASRGPGNQPQHF. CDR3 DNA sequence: TGTGCCAGCAGGGGGCCCGGCAATCAGCCCCAGCATTTT.

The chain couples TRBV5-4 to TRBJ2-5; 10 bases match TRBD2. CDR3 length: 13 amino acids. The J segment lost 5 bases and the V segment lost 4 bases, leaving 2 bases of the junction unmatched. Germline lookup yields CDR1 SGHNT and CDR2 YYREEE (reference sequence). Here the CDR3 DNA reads TGTGCCAGCAGCCTGGGACTAGCGGAGACCCAGTACTTC. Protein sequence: CASSLGLAETQYF.

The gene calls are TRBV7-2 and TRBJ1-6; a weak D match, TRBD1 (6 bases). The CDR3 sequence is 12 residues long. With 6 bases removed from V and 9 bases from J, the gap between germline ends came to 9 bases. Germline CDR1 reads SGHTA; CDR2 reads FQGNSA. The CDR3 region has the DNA TGTGCCAGCAGTTCGACAGGTTCACCCCTCCACTTT. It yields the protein CASSSTGSPLHF.

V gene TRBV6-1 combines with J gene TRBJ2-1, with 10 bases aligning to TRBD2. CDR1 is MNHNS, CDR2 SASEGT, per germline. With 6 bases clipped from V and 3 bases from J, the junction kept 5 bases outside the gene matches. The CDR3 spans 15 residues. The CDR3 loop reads CASRLAGGLYNEQFF. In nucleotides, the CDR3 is TGTGCCAGCAGATTAGCGGGGGGTCTCTACAATGAGCAGTTCTTC.

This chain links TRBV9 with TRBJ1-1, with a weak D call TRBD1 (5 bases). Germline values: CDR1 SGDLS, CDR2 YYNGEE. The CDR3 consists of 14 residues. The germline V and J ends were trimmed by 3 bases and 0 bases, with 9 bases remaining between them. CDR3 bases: TGTGCCAGCAGCGCAGGGATCATGAACACTGAAGCTTTCTTT. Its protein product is CASSAGIMNTEAFF.

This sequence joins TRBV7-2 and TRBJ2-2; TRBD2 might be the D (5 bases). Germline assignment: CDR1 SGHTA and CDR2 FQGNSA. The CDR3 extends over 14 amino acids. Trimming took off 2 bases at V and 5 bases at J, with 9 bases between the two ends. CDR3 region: CASSLRRGTGELFF. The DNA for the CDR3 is TGTGCCAGCAGCTTACGACGAGGGACCGGGGAGCTGTTTTTT.

The CDR3 loop reads CASSSSIATDTQYF. The CDR3 nucleotides read TGTGCCAGCAGCTCCTCCATTGCGACAGATACGCAGTATTTT. The J gene is TRBJ2-3, the V gene TRBV7-7; D uncertain. Germline lookup yields CDR1 SSHAT and CDR2 FNYEAQ (reference sequence). The CDR3 is 14 residues long. V dropped 4 bases and J dropped 3 bases, with 11 bases sitting between them.

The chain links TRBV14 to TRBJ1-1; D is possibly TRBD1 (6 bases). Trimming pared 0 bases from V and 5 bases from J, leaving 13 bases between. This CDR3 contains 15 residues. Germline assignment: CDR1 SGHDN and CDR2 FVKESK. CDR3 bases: TGTGCCAGCAGCCAAGAGAAGGGGGGGTGGACTGAAGCTTTCTTT. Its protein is CASSQEKGGWTEAFF.

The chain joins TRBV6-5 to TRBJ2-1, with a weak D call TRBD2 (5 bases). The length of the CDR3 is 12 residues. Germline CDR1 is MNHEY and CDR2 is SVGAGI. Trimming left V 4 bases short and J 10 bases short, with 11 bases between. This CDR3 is CASSSDTGEQFF. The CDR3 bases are TGTGCCAGCAGTTCCGACACGGGAGAGCAGTTCTTC.

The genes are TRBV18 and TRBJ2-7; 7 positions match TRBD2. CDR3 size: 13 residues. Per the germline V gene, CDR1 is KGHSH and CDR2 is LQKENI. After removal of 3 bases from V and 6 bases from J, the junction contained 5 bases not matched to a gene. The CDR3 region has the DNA TGTGCCAGCTCACCCCTAAGGGAGGGCGAGCAGTACTTC. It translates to CASSPLREGEQYF.

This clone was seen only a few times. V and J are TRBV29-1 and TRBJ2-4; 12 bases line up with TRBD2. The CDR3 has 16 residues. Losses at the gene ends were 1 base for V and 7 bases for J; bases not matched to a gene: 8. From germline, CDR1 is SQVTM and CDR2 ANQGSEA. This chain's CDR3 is CSVEAASGGALNIQYF. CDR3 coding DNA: TGCAGCGTTGAAGCGGCTAGCGGGGGGGCCTTGAACATTCAGTACTTC.

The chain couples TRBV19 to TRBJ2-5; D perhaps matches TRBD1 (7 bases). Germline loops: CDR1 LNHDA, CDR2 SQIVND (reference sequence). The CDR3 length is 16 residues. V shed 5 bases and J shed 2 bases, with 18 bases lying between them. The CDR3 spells CASSSRQGGSQETQYF. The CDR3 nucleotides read TGTGCCAGTAGTTCTAGACAGGGAGGATCTCAAGAGACCCAGTACTTC.

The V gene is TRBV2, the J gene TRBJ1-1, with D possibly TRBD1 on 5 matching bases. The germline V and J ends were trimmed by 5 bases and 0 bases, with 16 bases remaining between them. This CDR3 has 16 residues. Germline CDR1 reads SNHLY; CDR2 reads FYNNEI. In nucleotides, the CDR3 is TGTGCCAGCAGTTCTACTCAGGGCAGGATGAACACTGAAGCTTTCTTT. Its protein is CASSSTQGRMNTEAFF.

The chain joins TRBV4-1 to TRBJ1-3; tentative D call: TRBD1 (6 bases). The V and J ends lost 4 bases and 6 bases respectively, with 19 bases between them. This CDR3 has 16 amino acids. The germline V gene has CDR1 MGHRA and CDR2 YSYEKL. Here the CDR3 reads CASSPPLRGETNTIYF. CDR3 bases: TGCGCCAGCAGCCCCCCCCTCAGGGGAGAAACAAACACCATATATTTT.

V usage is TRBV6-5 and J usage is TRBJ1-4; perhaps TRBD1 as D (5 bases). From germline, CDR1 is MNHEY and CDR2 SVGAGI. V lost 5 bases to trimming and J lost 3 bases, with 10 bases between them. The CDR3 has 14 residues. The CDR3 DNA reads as TGTGCCAGCAGTAGACAGCAAGCTAATGAAAAACTGTTTTTT. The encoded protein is CASSRQQANEKLFF.

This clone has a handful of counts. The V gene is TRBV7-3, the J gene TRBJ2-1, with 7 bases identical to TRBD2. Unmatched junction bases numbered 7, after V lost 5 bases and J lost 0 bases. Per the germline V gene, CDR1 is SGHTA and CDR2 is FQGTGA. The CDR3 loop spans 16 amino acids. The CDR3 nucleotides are TGTGCCAGCAGCCCCACTAGCGAAAGCTCCTACAATGAGCAGTTCTTC. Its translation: CASSPTSESSYNEQFF.

CDR3: CASSSITSGAANEQFF. Here the CDR3 DNA reads TGTGCCAGCAGCTCCATAACTAGCGGGGCCGCCAATGAGCAGTTCTTC. The chain couples TRBV7-2 to TRBJ2-1; 10 bases match TRBD2. Germline CDR1 and CDR2: SGHTA and FQGNSA. CDR3 length equals 16 residues. Unmatched junction bases numbered 9, after V lost 4 bases and J lost 6 bases.

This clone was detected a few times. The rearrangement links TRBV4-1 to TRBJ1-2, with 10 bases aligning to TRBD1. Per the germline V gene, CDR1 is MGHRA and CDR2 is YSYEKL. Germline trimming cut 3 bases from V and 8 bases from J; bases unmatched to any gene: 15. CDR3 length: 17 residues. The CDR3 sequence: CASSQRTGTGDLRGYTF. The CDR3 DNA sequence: TGCGCCAGCAGCCAGCGTACCGGGACAGGGGACCTCAGGGGCTACACCTTC.

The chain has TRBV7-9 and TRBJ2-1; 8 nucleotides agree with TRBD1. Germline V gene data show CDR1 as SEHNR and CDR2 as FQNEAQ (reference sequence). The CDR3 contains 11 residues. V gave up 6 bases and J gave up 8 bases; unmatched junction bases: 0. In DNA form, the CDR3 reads TGTGCCAGCAGACAGGGGGATGAGCAGTTCTTC. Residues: CASRQGDEQFF.

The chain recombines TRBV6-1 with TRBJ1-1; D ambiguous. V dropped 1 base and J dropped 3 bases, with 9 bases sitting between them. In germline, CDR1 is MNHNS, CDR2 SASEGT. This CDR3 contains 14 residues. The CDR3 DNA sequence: TGTGCCAGCAGTGAAGGTACGGGATACACTGAAGCTTTCTTT. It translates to CASSEGTGYTEAFF.

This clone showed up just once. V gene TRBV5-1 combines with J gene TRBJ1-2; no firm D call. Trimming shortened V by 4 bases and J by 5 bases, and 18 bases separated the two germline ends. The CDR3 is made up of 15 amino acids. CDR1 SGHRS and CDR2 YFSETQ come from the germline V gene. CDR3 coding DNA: TGCGCCAGCAGCCCCCGACCCGGGATTTTATATGGCTACACCTTC. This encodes CASSPRPGILYGYTF.